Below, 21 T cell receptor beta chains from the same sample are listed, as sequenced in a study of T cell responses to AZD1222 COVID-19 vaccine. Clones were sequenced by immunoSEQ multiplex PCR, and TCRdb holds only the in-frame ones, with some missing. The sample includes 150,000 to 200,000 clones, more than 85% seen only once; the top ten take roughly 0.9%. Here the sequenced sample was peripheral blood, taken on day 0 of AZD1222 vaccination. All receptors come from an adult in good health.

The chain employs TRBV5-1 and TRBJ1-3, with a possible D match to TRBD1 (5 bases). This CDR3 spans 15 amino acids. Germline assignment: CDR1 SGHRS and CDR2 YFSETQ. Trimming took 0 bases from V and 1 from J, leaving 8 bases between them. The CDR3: CASSLVGASGNTIYF. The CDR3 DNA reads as TGCGCCAGCAGCTTGGTAGGGGCGTCTGGAAACACCATATATTTT.

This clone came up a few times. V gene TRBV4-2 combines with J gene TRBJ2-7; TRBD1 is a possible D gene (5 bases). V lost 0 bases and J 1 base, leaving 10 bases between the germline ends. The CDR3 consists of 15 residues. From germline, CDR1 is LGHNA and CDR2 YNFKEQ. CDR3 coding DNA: TGTGCCAGCAGCCAAGAAAGGGGCCCTTCCTACGAGCAGTACTTC. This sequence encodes CASSQERGPSYEQYF.

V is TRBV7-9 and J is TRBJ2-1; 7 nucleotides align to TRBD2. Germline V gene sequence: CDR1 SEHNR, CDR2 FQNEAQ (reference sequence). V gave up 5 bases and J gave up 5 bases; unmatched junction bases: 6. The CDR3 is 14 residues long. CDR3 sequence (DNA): TGTGCCAGCAGCCACCTGGGGGGGAACAATGAGCAGTTCTTC. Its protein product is CASSHLGGNNEQFF.

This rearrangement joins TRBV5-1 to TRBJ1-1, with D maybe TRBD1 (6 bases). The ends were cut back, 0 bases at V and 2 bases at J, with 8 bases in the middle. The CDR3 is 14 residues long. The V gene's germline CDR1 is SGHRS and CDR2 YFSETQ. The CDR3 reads CASSLATGNTEAFF. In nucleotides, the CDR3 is TGCGCCAGCAGCTTGGCGACAGGTAACACTGAAGCTTTCTTT.

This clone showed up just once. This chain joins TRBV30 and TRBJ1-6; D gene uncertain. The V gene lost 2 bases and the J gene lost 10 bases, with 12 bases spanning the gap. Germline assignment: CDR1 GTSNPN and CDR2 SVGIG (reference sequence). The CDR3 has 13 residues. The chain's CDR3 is CAWSPDSQSPLHF. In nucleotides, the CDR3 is TGTGCCTGGAGTCCAGATTCACAATCACCCCTCCACTTT.

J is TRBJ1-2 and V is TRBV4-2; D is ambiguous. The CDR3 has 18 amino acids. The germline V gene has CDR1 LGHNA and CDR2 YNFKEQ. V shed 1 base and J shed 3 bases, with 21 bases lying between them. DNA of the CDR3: TGTGCCAGCAGCCAAGGTTCGGGCGGAGGGATTAAGGACTATGGCTACACCTTC. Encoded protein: CASSQGSGGGIKDYGYTF.

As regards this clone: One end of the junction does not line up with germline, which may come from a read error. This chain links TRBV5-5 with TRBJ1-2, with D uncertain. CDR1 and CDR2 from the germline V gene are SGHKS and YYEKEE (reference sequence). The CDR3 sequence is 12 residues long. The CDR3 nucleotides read TGTGCCAGCAGCTTGATGATCCCCGGTAGCTCCTTC. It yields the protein CASSLMIPGSSF.

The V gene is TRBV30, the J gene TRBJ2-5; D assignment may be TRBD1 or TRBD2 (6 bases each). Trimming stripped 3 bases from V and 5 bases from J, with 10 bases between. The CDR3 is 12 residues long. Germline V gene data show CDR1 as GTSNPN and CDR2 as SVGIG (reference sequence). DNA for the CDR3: TGTGCCTGGAGGGGGGGCGACGAGACCCAGTACTTC. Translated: CAWRGGDETQYF. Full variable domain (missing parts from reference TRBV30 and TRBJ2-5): SQTIHQWPATLVQPVGSPLSLECTVEGTSNPNLYWYRQAAGRGLQLLFYSVGIGQISSEVPQNLSASRPQDRQFILSSKKLLLSDSGFYLCAWRGGDETQYFGPGTRLLVL.

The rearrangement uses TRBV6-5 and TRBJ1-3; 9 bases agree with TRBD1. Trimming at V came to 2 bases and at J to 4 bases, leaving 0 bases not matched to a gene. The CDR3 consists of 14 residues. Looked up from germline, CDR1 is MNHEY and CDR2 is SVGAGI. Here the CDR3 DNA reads TGTGCCAGCAGTTACACAGGGGGCGGAAACACCATATATTTT. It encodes CASSYTGGGNTIYF.

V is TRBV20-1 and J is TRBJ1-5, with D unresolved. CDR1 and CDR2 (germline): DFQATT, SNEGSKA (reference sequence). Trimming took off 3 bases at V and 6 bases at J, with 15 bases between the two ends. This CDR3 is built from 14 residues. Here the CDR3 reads CSASTGEGGQPQHF. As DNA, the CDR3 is TGCAGTGCTAGTACCGGGGAGGGTGGTCAGCCCCAGCATTTT.

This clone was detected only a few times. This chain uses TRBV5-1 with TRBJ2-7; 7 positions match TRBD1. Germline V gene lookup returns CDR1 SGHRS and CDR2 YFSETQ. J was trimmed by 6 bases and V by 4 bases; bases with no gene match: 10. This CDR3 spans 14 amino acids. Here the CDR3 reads CASSLDRDSLEQYF. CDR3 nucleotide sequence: TGCGCCAGCAGCCTTGACAGGGATTCGCTCGAGCAGTACTTC. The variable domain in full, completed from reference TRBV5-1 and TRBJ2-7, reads KAGVTQTPRYLIKTRGQQVTLSCSPISGHRSVSWYQQTPGQGLQFLFEYFSETQRNKGNFPGRFSGRQFSNSRSEMNVSTLELGDSALYLCASSLDRDSLEQYFGPGTRLTVT.

In DNA form, the CDR3 reads TGCAGCGTTGAAGGGCGGGACCGGGGATTAACAGATACGCAGTATTTT. Translating gives CSVEGRDRGLTDTQYF. This chain joins TRBV29-1 and TRBJ2-3; perhaps TRBD2 as D (6 bases). The V end lost 1 base, the J end lost 3 bases, and 17 bases lay between the germline ends. CDR3 size: 16 residues. Germline V CDR1 and CDR2: SQVTM, ANQGSEA.

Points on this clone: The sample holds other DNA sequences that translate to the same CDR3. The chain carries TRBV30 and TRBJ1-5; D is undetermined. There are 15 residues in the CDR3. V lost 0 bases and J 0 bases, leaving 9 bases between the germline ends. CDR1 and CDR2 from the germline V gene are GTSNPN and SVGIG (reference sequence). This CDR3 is CAWSVGGYSNQPQHF. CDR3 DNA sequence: TGTGCCTGGAGTGTAGGTGGGTATAGCAATCAGCCCCAGCATTTT.

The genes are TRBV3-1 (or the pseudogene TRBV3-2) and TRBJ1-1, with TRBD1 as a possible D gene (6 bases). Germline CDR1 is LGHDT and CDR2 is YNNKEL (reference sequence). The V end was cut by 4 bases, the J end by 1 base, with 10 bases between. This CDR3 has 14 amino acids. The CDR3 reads CASSRPQGNTEAFF. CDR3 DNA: TGTGCCAGCAGCCGCCCACAGGGGAACACTGAAGCTTTCTTT.

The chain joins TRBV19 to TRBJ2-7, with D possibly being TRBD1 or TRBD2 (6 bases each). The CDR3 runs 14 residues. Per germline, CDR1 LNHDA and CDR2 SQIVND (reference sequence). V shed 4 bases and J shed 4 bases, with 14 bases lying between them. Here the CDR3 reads CASSTGGRAYEQYF. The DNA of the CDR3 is TGTGCCAGTAGTACCGGGGGCAGGGCTTACGAGCAGTACTTC.

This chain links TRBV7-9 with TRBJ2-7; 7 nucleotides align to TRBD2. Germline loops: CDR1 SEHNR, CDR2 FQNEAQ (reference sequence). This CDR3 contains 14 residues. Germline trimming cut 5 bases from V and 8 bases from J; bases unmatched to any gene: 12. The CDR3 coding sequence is TGTGCCAGCAGCCCCTCGAGCCGGGAGGCGAAGCAGTACTTC. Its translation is CASSPSSREAKQYF.

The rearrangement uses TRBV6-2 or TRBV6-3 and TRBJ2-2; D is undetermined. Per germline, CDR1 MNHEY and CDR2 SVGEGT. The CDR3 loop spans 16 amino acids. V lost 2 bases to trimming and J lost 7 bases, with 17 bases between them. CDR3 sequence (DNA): TGTGCCAGCAGTTACGGGCTCGCAGGAGCCCTCGGGGAGCTGTTTTTT. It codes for CASSYGLAGALGELFF.

CDR3 loop: CASSALPSTNEKLFF. CDR3 sequence (DNA): TGTGCCAGCTCAGCCCTTCCTTCAACTAATGAAAAACTGTTTTTT. The chain uses TRBV18 and TRBJ1-4; no definite D call. The CDR3 is 15 residues long. Germline lookup yields CDR1 KGHSH and CDR2 LQKENI. Trimming removed 5 bases from V and 0 bases from J, with 10 bases in between.

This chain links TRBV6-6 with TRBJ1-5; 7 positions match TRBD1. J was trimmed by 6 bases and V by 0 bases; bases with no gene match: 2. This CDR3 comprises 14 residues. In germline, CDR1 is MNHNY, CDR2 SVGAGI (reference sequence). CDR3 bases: TGTGCCAGCAGTTACTCGGACAGGTCTCAGCCCCAGCATTTT. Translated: CASSYSDRSQPQHF.

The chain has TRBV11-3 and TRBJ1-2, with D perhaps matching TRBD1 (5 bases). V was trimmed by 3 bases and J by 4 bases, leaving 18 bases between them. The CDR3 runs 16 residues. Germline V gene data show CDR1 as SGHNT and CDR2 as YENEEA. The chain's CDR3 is CASSLVSGPGGYGYTF. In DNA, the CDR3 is TGTGCCAGCAGCTTGGTCTCTGGCCCCGGGGGCTATGGCTACACCTTC.

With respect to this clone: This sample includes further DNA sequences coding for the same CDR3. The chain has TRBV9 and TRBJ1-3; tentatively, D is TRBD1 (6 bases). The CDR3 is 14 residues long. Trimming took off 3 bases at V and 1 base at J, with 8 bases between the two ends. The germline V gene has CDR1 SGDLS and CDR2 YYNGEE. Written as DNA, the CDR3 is TGTGCCAGCAGCGCCCAGGGGTCTGGAAACACCATATATTTT. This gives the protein CASSAQGSGNTIYF.